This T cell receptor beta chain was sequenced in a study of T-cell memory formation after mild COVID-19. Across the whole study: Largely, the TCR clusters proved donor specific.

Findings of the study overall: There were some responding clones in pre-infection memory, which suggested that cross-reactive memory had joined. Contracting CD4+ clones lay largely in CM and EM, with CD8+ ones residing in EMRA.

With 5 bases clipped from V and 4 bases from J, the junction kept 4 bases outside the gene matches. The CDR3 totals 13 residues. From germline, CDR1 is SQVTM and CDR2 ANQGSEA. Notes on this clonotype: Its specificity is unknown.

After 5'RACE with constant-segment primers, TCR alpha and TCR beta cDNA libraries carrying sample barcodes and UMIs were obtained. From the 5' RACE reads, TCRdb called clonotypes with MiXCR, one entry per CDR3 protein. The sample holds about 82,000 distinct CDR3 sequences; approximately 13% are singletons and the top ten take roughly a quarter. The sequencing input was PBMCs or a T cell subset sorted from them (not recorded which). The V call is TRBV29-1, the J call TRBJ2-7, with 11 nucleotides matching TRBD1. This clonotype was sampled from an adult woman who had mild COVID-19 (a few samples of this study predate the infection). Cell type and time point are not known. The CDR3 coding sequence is TGCAGCGTTCAGGACAGGGGGCTTTACGAGCAGTACTTC. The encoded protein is CSVQDRGLYEQYF.